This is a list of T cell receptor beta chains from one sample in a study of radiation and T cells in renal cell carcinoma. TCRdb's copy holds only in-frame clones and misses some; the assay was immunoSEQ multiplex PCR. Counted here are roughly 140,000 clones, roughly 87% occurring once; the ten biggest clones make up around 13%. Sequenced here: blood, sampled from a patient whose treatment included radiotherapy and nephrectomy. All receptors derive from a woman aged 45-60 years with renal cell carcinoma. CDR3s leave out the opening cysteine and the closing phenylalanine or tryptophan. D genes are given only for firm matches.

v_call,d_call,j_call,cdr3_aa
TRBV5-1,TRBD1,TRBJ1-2,ASSRLTGGYGYT
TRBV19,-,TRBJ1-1,ASSMGQNTEAF
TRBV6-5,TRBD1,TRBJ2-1,ASSYQGQGGFEQF
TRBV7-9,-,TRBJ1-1,ASSLGGGNTEAF
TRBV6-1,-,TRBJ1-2,ASSEWGLGGYGYT
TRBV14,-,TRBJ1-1,ASSYTVNTEAF
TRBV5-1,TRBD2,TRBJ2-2,ASAGTSNTGELF
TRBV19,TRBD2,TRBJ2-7,ASSSGEGRGKNEQY
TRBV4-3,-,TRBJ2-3,ASSQEKRDTQY
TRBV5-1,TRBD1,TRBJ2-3,ASSFEGDRATDTQY
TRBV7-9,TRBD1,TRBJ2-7,ASSPQGVGEQY
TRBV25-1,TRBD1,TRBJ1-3,ASGQGAGNTIY
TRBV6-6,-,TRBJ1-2,ASSQGRYQLYGYT
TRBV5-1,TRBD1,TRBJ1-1,ASSWGIDRAMNTEAF
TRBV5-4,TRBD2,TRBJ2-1,ASSIEHLAGATNEQF
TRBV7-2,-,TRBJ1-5,ASSPVGRGNQPQH
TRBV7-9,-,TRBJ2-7,ASSLPGQSSYEQY
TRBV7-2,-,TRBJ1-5,ASSLQATSNQPQH
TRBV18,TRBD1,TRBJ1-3,ASSPLGQGGMAGNTIY
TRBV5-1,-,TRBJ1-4,ASSLEVGSTNEKLF
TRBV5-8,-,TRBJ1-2,ASSLNGGGVPYGYT
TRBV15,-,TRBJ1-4,ATSKDSATNEKLF
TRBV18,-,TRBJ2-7,ASSGPEGYEQY
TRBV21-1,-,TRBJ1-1,ASSPTYFLWGAF
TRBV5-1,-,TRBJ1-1,ASSNQGDREEFF
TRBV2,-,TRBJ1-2,ASKNILGLGNYGYT
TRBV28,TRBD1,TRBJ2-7,ASSLGQTGGEQY
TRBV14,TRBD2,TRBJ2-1,ASSQDWWRGVHNEQF
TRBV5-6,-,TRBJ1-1,ASKDHRETYTEAF
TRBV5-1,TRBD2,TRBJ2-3,ASSLQTSGGTDTQY
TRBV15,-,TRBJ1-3,ATSRVVEGVGNTIY
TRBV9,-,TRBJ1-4,ASSVTGGFNEKLF
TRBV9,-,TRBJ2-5,ASSVGWGAEETQY
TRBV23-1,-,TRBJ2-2,ASTGQPFNTGELF
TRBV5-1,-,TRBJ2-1,ASSSTLGSGQF
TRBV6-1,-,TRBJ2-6,ASSDQQGPYSGANVLT
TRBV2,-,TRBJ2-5,ASSELAGMETQY
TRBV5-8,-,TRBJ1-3,ASSLGHDSGNTIY
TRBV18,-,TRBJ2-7,ASSPTGLGEQY
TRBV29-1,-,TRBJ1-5,SVVGGSDSNQPQH
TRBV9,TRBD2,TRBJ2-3,ASSAGGWTHLVTDTQY